These 26 T cell receptor beta chains share one sample of origin, sequenced in a study of T cell responses to AZD1222 COVID-19 vaccine. Repertoires were generated with immunoSEQ multiplex PCR, while TCRdb's copy carries only in-frame clones and drops some. The sample lists some 130,000 clones, more than 85% occurring once. The input for sequencing was peripheral blood, taken on day 0 of AZD1222 vaccination. The receptors were gathered from an adult in good health.

The V and J genes are TRBV15 and TRBJ2-7, with D hard to call. Between the trimmed V and J ends, which lost 5 bases and 1 base, there was a span of 15 bases. The germline V gene encodes CDR1 LNHNV and CDR2 YYDKDF (reference sequence). The CDR3 runs to 15 residues. The CDR3 DNA sequence: TGTGCCACCAGCTCGTTGTACAGCCGGTCCTACGAGCAGTACTTC. Translation: CATSSLYSRSYEQYF.

The chain uses TRBV6-2 or TRBV6-3 and TRBJ1-1; D is possibly TRBD1 (6 bases). Trimming left V 6 bases short and J 1 base short, with 24 bases between. The CDR3 sequence is 18 residues long. The germline V gene encodes CDR1 MNHEY and CDR2 SVGEGT. The CDR3 sequence: CASSSGTWRMVGNTEAFF. The CDR3, as DNA: TGTGCCAGCAGCTCCGGGACATGGCGAATGGTGGGGAACACTGAAGCTTTCTTT.

This clone showed up just once. The chain has TRBV4-2 and TRBJ2-1, with a weak D call TRBD2 (6 bases). The CDR3 loop spans 16 amino acids. V shed 4 bases and J shed 1 base, with 14 bases lying between them. CDR1 and CDR2 from the germline V gene are LGHNA and YNFKEQ. The CDR3 nucleotides read TGTGCCAGCAGCCCGGGACTGACTATTTCCTACAATGAGCAGTTCTTC. The encoded protein is CASSPGLTISYNEQFF.

The chain recombines TRBV13 with TRBJ2-3; 10 nucleotides align to TRBD2. Germline assignment: CDR1 PRHDT and CDR2 FYEKMQ (reference sequence). The CDR3 consists of 13 residues. J gave up 6 bases and V 9 bases, and 6 bases lay outside the gene matches. CDR3 amino acids: CASSSGGPDTQYF. In DNA form, the CDR3 reads TGTGCCAGTTCTAGCGGGGGACCGGATACGCAGTATTTT.

V and J are TRBV2 and TRBJ1-2; D is uncertain. Trimming left V 2 bases short and J 8 bases short, with 9 bases between. The CDR3 has 12 residues. Germline CDR1 reads SNHLY; CDR2 reads FYNNEI. CDR3 loop: CASSERLWGYTF. CDR3 nucleotide sequence: TGTGCCAGCAGTGAAAGGCTGTGGGGCTACACCTTC.

CDR3 region: CASSFDRGADGYTF. The CDR3 DNA reads as TGTGCCAGCAGCTTCGACAGGGGAGCGGATGGCTACACCTTC. This chain connects TRBV5-4 to TRBJ1-2, with 8 positions matching TRBD1. Trimming took 2 bases from V and 6 from J; bases not matched to a gene: 6. Germline V CDR1 and CDR2: SGHNT, YYREEE (reference sequence). The CDR3 is made up of 14 amino acids. The whole variable domain, remainder taken from reference TRBV5-4 and TRBJ1-2, is ETGVTQSPTHLIKTRGQQVTLRCSSQSGHNTVSWYQQALGQGPQFIFQYYREEENGRGNFPPRFSGLQFPNYSSELNVNALELDDSALYLCASSFDRGADGYTFGSGTRLTVV.

The gene calls are TRBV4-2 and TRBJ1-5; D is undetermined. The germline CDR1 and CDR2 sequences are LGHNA and YNFKEQ. The CDR3 runs 15 residues. The V gene lost 0 bases and the J gene lost 4 bases, with 10 bases spanning the gap. CDR3 DNA: TGTGCCAGCAGCCAAGATACAGCTAGAAATCAGCCCCAGCATTTT. Protein product: CASSQDTARNQPQHF.

This chain connects TRBV7-8 to TRBJ2-7; weak D call: TRBD1 (6 bases). Looked up from germline, CDR1 is SGHVS and CDR2 is FQNEAQ. The CDR3 has 16 amino acids. Trimming removed 5 bases from V and 2 bases from J, with 19 bases in between. The DNA of the CDR3 is TGTGCCAGCAGCCCATGGGGGACAAGGATCACCTACGAGCAGTACTTC. This translates into CASSPWGTRITYEQYF.

This chain links TRBV19 with TRBJ1-1; D ambiguous. The CDR3 spans 13 residues. Germline-derived CDR1 and CDR2 are LNHDA and SQIVND (reference sequence). V lost 3 bases to trimming and J lost 5 bases, with 10 bases between them. This CDR3 is CASSIRRGTEAFF. The DNA of the CDR3 is TGTGCCAGTAGTATTCGCCGTGGGACTGAAGCTTTCTTT.

This clone was counted a single time. The V and J genes are TRBV15 and TRBJ1-3; D unresolved. Deletions cut 0 bases from V and 4 bases from J, with 10 bases between. The CDR3 loop spans 15 amino acids. CDR1 and CDR2 from the germline V gene are LNHNV and YYDKDF (reference sequence). CDR3 sequence: CATSRDPVVGNTIYF. The CDR3 bases are TGTGCCACCAGCAGAGACCCCGTGGTCGGAAACACCATATATTTT.

This rearrangement joins TRBV6-5 to TRBJ1-2, with D unclear. The germline CDR1 and CDR2 sequences are MNHEY and SVGAGI. The CDR3 consists of 13 residues. Trimming removed 6 bases from V and 4 bases from J, with 12 bases in between. In DNA, the CDR3 is TGTGCCAGCAGCCCGGTGGATGTCTATGGCTACACCTTC. This codes for CASSPVDVYGYTF.

The rearrangement uses TRBV7-9 and TRBJ1-5; 8 nucleotides align to TRBD1. The V gene's germline CDR1 is SEHNR and CDR2 FQNEAQ (reference sequence). The CDR3 has 14 residues. Trimming cost V 1 base and J 9 bases; bases outside gene matches: 5. CDR3 region: CASSLEDRVGPQHF. In nucleotides, the CDR3 is TGTGCCAGCAGCTTAGAGGACAGGGTAGGGCCCCAGCATTTT.

The chain carries TRBV9 and TRBJ1-6; D unresolved. The germline V and J ends were trimmed by 4 bases and 0 bases, with 14 bases remaining between them. From germline, CDR1 is SGDLS and CDR2 YYNGEE. The CDR3 length is 17 residues. The CDR3 sequence: CASSPHQASSYNSPLHF. CDR3 nucleotide sequence: TGTGCCAGCAGCCCCCATCAGGCGAGCTCCTATAATTCACCCCTCCACTTT.

J is TRBJ2-1 and V is TRBV12-3 or TRBV12-4; 12 bases map to TRBD2. This CDR3 is built from 13 residues. Losses at the gene ends were 7 bases for V and 14 bases for J; bases not matched to a gene: 9. CDR3 amino acids: CASKASGGARKFF. For the CDR3, the DNA is TGTGCCAGCAAGGCTAGCGGGGGGGCCCGGAAGTTCTTC.

The chain couples TRBV7-6 to TRBJ2-2, with D uncertain. This CDR3 contains 13 residues. Per the germline V gene, CDR1 is SGHVS and CDR2 is FNYEAQ. The V end was cut by 1 base, the J end by 7 bases, with 7 bases between. CDR3 sequence reads: CASSLVLVGELFF. CDR3 nucleotide sequence: TGTGCCAGCAGCTTAGTCCTAGTCGGGGAGCTGTTTTTT.

V usage is TRBV30 and J usage is TRBJ1-3, with TRBD1 as a possible D gene (6 bases). The CDR3 runs to 11 residues. V was shortened by 5 bases and J by 16 bases, with 18 bases between the two germline ends. Germline-derived CDR1 and CDR2 are GTSNPN and SVGIG (reference sequence). CDR3 nucleotide sequence: TGTGCCTGGCGTCGGGGGCCCGGGTGGTATTTT. This translates into CAWRRGPGWYF. The variable domain in full, with the rest retrieved from reference TRBV30 and TRBJ1-3, is SQTIHQWPATLVQPVGSPLSLECTVEGTSNPNLYWYRQAAGRGLQLLFYSVGIGQISSEVPQNLSASRPQDRQFILSSKKLLLSDSGFYLCAWRRGPGWYFGEGSWLTVV.

The chain combines TRBV6-5 with TRBJ2-1, with a weak D call TRBD1 (5 bases). Germline values: CDR1 MNHEY, CDR2 SVGAGI. Between the trimmed V and J ends, which lost 4 bases and 2 bases, there was a span of 12 bases. The CDR3 extends over 15 amino acids. The CDR3 sequence is CASSFQGDTYNEQFF. The CDR3 region has the DNA TGTGCCAGCAGTTTCCAGGGTGACACCTACAATGAGCAGTTCTTC.

The CDR3 sequence: CASNSWTGGNQPQHF. CDR3 bases: TGTGCCAGCAATTCTTGGACAGGGGGTAATCAGCCCCAGCATTTT. The rearrangement joins TRBV6-5 to TRBJ1-5, with 10 bases lining up with TRBD1. Germline-derived CDR1 and CDR2 are MNHEY and SVGAGI. The CDR3 length is 15 residues. Trimming cost V 7 bases and J 4 bases; bases outside gene matches: 7.

The rearrangement joins TRBV5-1 to TRBJ2-7; the match to TRBD1 covers 7 bases. This CDR3 spans 16 amino acids. Germline V gene sequence: CDR1 SGHRS, CDR2 YFSETQ. Trimming at V came to 3 bases and at J to 0 bases, leaving 9 bases not matched to a gene. CDR3 amino acids: CASSSAQGSSSYEQYF. The CDR3 DNA reads TGCGCCAGCAGCTCTGCACAGGGGTCGAGCTCCTACGAGCAGTACTTC.

The chain recombines TRBV6-6 with TRBJ1-2, with a possible D match to TRBD1 (6 bases). The CDR3 totals 16 residues. Trimming shortened V by 4 bases and J by 6 bases, and 21 bases separated the two germline ends. CDR1 and CDR2 (germline): MNHNY, SVGAGI (reference sequence). CDR3 sequence: CASSSQGGTGQDGYTF. The DNA for the CDR3 is TGTGCCAGCAGTTCCCAAGGGGGTACAGGGCAGGATGGCTACACCTTC.

V usage is TRBV3-1 (or the pseudogene TRBV3-2) and J usage is TRBJ1-5; no firm D call. The germline CDR1 and CDR2 sequences are LGHDT and YNNKEL (reference sequence). CDR3 length equals 14 residues. With 4 bases removed from V and 4 bases from J, the gap between germline ends came to 11 bases. Here the CDR3 reads CASSPLGRNQPQHF. The CDR3 DNA reads as TGTGCCAGCAGCCCCCTAGGACGGAATCAGCCCCAGCATTTT.

This clone has more than one count but fewer than ten. CDR3 DNA: TGTGCCAGCAGTGATCAACCACCCCCCAACACCGGGGAGCTGTTTTTT. Translated: CASSDQPPPNTGELFF. The chain uses TRBV2 and TRBJ2-2; D not certain. The length of the CDR3 is 16 residues. Germline CDR1 is SNHLY and CDR2 is FYNNEI. The V and J ends lost 3 bases and 2 bases respectively, with 13 bases between them.

CDR3 loop: CASSFNQWGTDTQYF. CDR3 nucleotide sequence: TGTGCCAGCAGCTTTAACCAGTGGGGCACAGATACGCAGTATTTT. The rearrangement uses TRBV7-9 and TRBJ2-3; D is ambiguous. The V and J ends lost 3 bases and 1 base respectively, with 11 bases between them. Germline V gene data show CDR1 as SEHNR and CDR2 as FQNEAQ (reference sequence). This CDR3 is 15 amino acids long.

This sequence joins TRBV25-1 and TRBJ1-6, with D tentatively TRBD1 (5 bases). The CDR3 spans 15 residues. Germline CDR1 MGHDK, CDR2 SYGVNS. The V end was cut by 5 bases, the J end by 5 bases, with 13 bases between. The CDR3, as DNA: TGTGCCAGCAGTCGGTCAGGGTGGAATAATTCACCCCTCCACTTT. Its protein is CASSRSGWNNSPLHF.

The table lists this clone with a count of one. The J gene is TRBJ1-1, the V gene TRBV29-1; D is uncertain. Per germline, CDR1 SQVTM and CDR2 ANQGSEA. The CDR3 is 13 residues long. V lost 4 bases and J lost 0, with 9 bases in between. In DNA form, the CDR3 reads TGCAGCGTTGCCCCATATTTGAACACTGAAGCTTTCTTT. It codes for CSVAPYLNTEAFF.

The chain recombines TRBV4-1 with TRBJ1-5; D unresolved. The ends were cut back, 1 base at V and 2 bases at J, with 15 bases in the middle. CDR3 length: 17 amino acids. Germline CDR1 and CDR2: MGHRA and YSYEKL. The DNA for the CDR3 is TGCGCCAGCAGCCAAGGGGCCCAAATCTACGGCAATCAGCCCCAGCATTTT. Amino acids: CASSQGAQIYGNQPQHF.